The 15 T cell receptor beta chains below all came from one sample that was sequenced in a study of OX40 agonist ivuxolimab in advanced cancers. Libraries were prepared by immunoSEQ multiplex PCR; TCRdb keeps only in-frame clonotypes and omits some of them. The sample has about 79,000 clones, 88% seen once. The sequencing used CD4+ or CD8+ T cells sorted from blood, collected in a trial of the OX40 agonist ivuxolimab. The source of these receptors is an adult with an advanced solid tumor such as melanoma, head and neck, liver or kidney cancer.

The sample holds a few counts of this clone. V gene TRBV30 combines with J gene TRBJ1-2; D remains unclear. Trimming stripped 2 bases from V and 4 bases from J, with 11 bases between. The length of the CDR3 is 13 residues. Germline CDR1 GTSNPN, CDR2 SVGIG (reference sequence). The CDR3: CAWSNDYSYGYTF. In DNA form, the CDR3 reads TGTGCCTGGAGTAACGACTATTCCTATGGCTACACCTTC.

This clone is a singleton in its sample. This sequence joins TRBV9 and TRBJ1-3; D gene unclear. V gave up 4 bases and J gave up 8 bases, with 10 bases separating them. The CDR3 contains 12 residues. Germline V gene data show CDR1 as SGDLS and CDR2 as YYNGEE. The CDR3 sequence is CASSRSGDTIYF. The CDR3 DNA reads as TGTGCCAGCAGCCGGAGCGGAGACACCATATATTTT.

Note on this clone: Other DNA sequences of this sample code for an identical CDR3. This chain links TRBV7-8 with TRBJ1-4, with a weak D call TRBD1 (5 bases). CDR1 and CDR2 from the germline V gene are SGHVS and FQNEAQ. The CDR3 loop spans 13 amino acids. Trimming shortened V by 5 bases and J by 8 bases, and 12 bases separated the two germline ends. Here the CDR3 DNA reads TGTGCCAGCAGCAGAACAGGAGGGGAAAAACTGTTTTTT. It translates to CASSRTGGEKLFF.

This chain links TRBV30 with TRBJ2-5; no reliable D call. Germline V gene sequence: CDR1 GTSNPN, CDR2 SVGIG (reference sequence). The V gene lost 0 bases and the J gene lost 2 bases, with 13 bases spanning the gap. The CDR3 extends over 15 amino acids. Written as DNA, the CDR3 is TGTGCCTGGAGTGTGGCTTTTGGAGTACAAGAGACCCAGTACTTC. Residues: CAWSVAFGVQETQYF.

CDR3 amino acids: CASSRGRGGGVSNEQFF. As DNA, the CDR3 is TGTGCCAGCAGCCGTGGACGAGGGGGAGGGGTTTCCAATGAGCAGTTCTTC. This chain joins TRBV5-4 and TRBJ2-1, with TRBD2 as a possible D gene (7 bases). The germline V and J ends were trimmed by 4 bases and 6 bases, with 23 bases remaining between them. Germline V CDR1 and CDR2: SGHNT, YYREEE (reference sequence). The CDR3 loop spans 17 amino acids.

This chain joins TRBV10-3 and TRBJ2-5, with a tentative D call TRBD1 (6 bases). Per germline, CDR1 ENHRY and CDR2 SYGVKD. Trimming stripped 3 bases from V and 5 bases from J, with 7 bases between. The CDR3 loop spans 12 amino acids. The CDR3 here is CAISDQGETQYF. The CDR3 DNA reads as TGTGCCATCAGTGATCAGGGGGAGACCCAGTACTTC.

This chain uses TRBV6-5 with TRBJ2-1, with 7 positions matching TRBD1. Germline trimming cut 5 bases from V and 8 bases from J; bases unmatched to any gene: 9. In germline, CDR1 is MNHEY, CDR2 SVGAGI. This CDR3 region has 14 residues. The CDR3 protein is CASSPGLGGDEQFF. CDR3 nucleotides: TGTGCCAGCAGTCCGGGTCTAGGGGGCGATGAGCAGTTCTTC.

This rearrangement joins TRBV19 to TRBJ2-2; TRBD1 is a possible D gene (6 bases). The V end was cut by 2 bases, the J end by 3 bases, with 13 bases between. This CDR3 spans 16 amino acids. The germline CDR1 and CDR2 sequences are LNHDA and SQIVND (reference sequence). CDR3 DNA sequence: TGTGCCAGTAGTATAATATCAGGGGTCGACACCGGGGAGCTGTTTTTT. Translating gives CASSIISGVDTGELFF. The variable domain in full, with the rest retrieved from reference TRBV19 and TRBJ2-2, is DGGITQSPKYLFRKEGQNVTLSCEQNLNHDAMYWYRQDPGQGLRLIYYSQIVNDFQKGDIAEGYSVSREKKESFPLTVTSAQKNPTAFYLCASSIISGVDTGELFFGEGSRLTVL.

The chain carries TRBV7-8 and TRBJ2-7; D remains ambiguous. V was clipped by 1 base and J by 0 bases, with 4 bases between them. The CDR3 loop spans 13 amino acids. Germline assignment: CDR1 SGHVS and CDR2 FQNEAQ. CDR3 amino acids: CASSLVPSYEQYF. CDR3 DNA: TGTGCCAGCAGCTTAGTTCCCTCCTACGAGCAGTACTTC.

V is TRBV5-1 and J is TRBJ1-2; no clear D. The CDR3 runs to 16 residues. The V gene lost 0 bases and the J gene lost 6 bases, with 18 bases spanning the gap. CDR1 and CDR2 from the germline V gene are SGHRS and YFSETQ. The CDR3 DNA reads as TGCGCCAGCAGCTTGGCCTTGGCCTCTGAAGCTGATGGCTACACCTTC. Encoded protein: CASSLALASEADGYTF.

The rearrangement uses TRBV19 and TRBJ1-1; maybe TRBD1 (6 bases). Germline lookup yields CDR1 LNHDA and CDR2 SQIVND (reference sequence). This CDR3 region has 14 residues. The ends were cut back, 5 bases at V and 4 bases at J, with 14 bases in the middle. The CDR3 DNA sequence: TGTGCCAGTAGTCCACAGGGCAAGGGCACTGAAGCTTTCTTT. Translating gives CASSPQGKGTEAFF.

The chain links TRBV11-2 to TRBJ1-6; no firm D call. V was cut by 3 bases and J by 7 bases, with 7 bases left in between. This CDR3 region has 13 residues. Per the germline V gene, CDR1 is SGHAT and CDR2 is FQNNGV. CDR3 residues: CASSFDVNSPLHF. CDR3 coding DNA: TGTGCCAGCAGCTTCGACGTCAATTCACCCCTCCACTTT.

V usage is TRBV25-1 and J usage is TRBJ2-1; TRBD2 agrees at 8 bases. The CDR3 spans 15 residues. In germline, CDR1 is MGHDK, CDR2 SYGVNS. V lost 6 bases to trimming and J lost 8 bases; unmatched junction nucleotides: 12. Here the CDR3 DNA reads TGTGCCAGCAGCGCCTTACTAGCGGCCGGCTATGAGCAGTTCTTC. Its protein product is CASSALLAAGYEQFF.

The chain has TRBV28 and TRBJ1-1, with TRBD1 as a possible D gene (5 bases). Germline CDR1 is MDHEN and CDR2 is SYDVKM. The CDR3 is made up of 14 amino acids. V dropped 2 bases and J dropped 4 bases, with 11 bases sitting between them. The CDR3 loop is CASSLTRGRTEAFF. The CDR3 region has the DNA TGTGCCAGCAGTTTAACACGGGGACGCACTGAAGCTTTCTTT.

The genes are TRBV29-1 and TRBJ2-3; perhaps TRBD2 as D (6 bases). This CDR3 is built from 13 residues. V was pared by 7 bases and J by 1 base, with 12 bases between. Germline V gene data show CDR1 as SQVTM and CDR2 as ANQGSEA. The CDR3, as DNA: TGCAGCGGGGGCGCTAGCGGCACAGATACGCAGTATTTT. It codes for CSGGASGTDTQYF.